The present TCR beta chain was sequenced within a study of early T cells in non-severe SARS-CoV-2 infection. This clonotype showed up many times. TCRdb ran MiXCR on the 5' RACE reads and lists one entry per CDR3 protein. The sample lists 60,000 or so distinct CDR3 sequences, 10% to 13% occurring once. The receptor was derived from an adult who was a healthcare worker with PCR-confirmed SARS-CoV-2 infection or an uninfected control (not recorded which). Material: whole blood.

The CDR3 region is CASSVGPPESNNSPLHF. The CDR3 DNA reads TGTGCCAGCAGCGTGGGTCCTCCGGAGAGTAATAATTCACCCCTCCACTTT. The chain has TRBV5-6 and TRBJ1-6; no clear D gene. CDR1 is SGHDT, CDR2 YYEEEE, per germline. V was clipped by 4 bases and J by 5 bases, with 19 bases between them. This CDR3 comprises 17 residues.